The 25 T cell receptor beta chains in this list originate from one sample, sequenced in a study of cytomegalovirus exposure and HLA in healthy donors. Researchers ran the PCR with 60 Vbeta and 13 Jbeta primers. Measured with immunoSEQ multiplex PCR; TCRdb has only the in-frame clones, and not every one. The sample comprises about 150,000 clones, over 65% of which are singletons, and 1.4% rests with the top ten. Sample: PBMCs. These receptors came from a woman aged 25 to 39 in good health and CMV-seropositive.

This sequence joins TRBV6-1 and TRBJ2-3, with 7 bases that match TRBD2. The germline V gene encodes CDR1 MNHNS and CDR2 SASEGT. This CDR3 spans 14 amino acids. Germline trimming cut 6 bases from V and 2 bases from J; bases unmatched to any gene: 5. CDR3 bases: TGTGCCAGCAGGGATTGGGACTACACAGATACGCAGTATTTT. This gives the protein CASRDWDYTDTQYF.

The chain couples TRBV7-9 to TRBJ1-5; D is perhaps TRBD1 (5 bases). CDR3 size: 17 residues. Germline-derived CDR1 and CDR2 are SEHNR and FQNEAQ (reference sequence). The V end lost 1 base, the J end lost 0 bases, and 13 bases lay between the germline ends. CDR3 region: CASSLDRSSLSNQPQHF. CDR3 DNA: TGTGCCAGCAGCTTAGACAGGTCTTCGCTTAGCAATCAGCCCCAGCATTTT.

The CDR3 sequence is CAWRREGGAGELFF. CDR3 sequence (DNA): TGTGCCTGGAGGCGGGAGGGCGGGGCCGGGGAGCTGTTTTTT. This chain joins TRBV30 and TRBJ2-2; TRBD2 matches at 9 bases. The CDR3 totals 14 residues. CDR1 is GTSNPN, CDR2 SVGIG, per germline (reference sequence). V trimming: 3 bases; J trimming: 6 bases; junction bases outside the gene matches: 5.

The genes are TRBV30 and TRBJ2-3, with 11 bases identical to TRBD1. Germline trimming cut 1 base from V and 4 bases from J; bases unmatched to any gene: 7. CDR3 length: 16 residues. Looked up from germline, CDR1 is GTSNPN and CDR2 is SVGIG (reference sequence). CDR3 DNA: TGTGCCTGGAGTGGGGGAGGGACAGGGGGGCCAGATACGCAGTATTTT. This codes for CAWSGGGTGGPDTQYF.

CDR3 residues: CASSLRGSAFF. The CDR3 DNA reads as TGTGCCAGCAGTCTACGCGGGAGTGCGTTCTTC. The V call is TRBV28, the J call TRBJ2-1, with 7 bases that match TRBD2. CDR1 MDHEN and CDR2 SYDVKM come from the germline V gene. The V segment lost 5 bases and the J segment 15 bases; nucleotides outside the gene matches: 7. The CDR3 is made up of 11 amino acids.

This chain connects TRBV11-2 to TRBJ1-1; D remains unclear. The germline V gene has CDR1 SGHAT and CDR2 FQNNGV. V was pared by 1 base and J by 5 bases, with 14 bases between. This CDR3 contains 15 residues. The CDR3 bases are TGTGCCAGCAGCTTAGGAGGGCAGGTAGGGACTGAAGCTTTCTTT. It yields the protein CASSLGGQVGTEAFF.

This rearrangement joins TRBV5-5 to TRBJ1-2; D not certain. Trimming cost V 4 bases and J 9 bases, with 13 bases left between them. This CDR3 spans 12 amino acids. CDR1 is SGHKS, CDR2 YYEKEE, per germline (reference sequence). The CDR3: CASSPVEGSYTF. CDR3 sequence (DNA): TGTGCCAGCAGCCCGGTAGAGGGAAGCTACACCTTC.

This rearrangement joins TRBV11-2 to TRBJ2-7; D gene ambiguous. Per germline, CDR1 SGHAT and CDR2 FQNNGV. Trimming cost V 3 bases and J 2 bases, with 11 bases left between them. CDR3 size: 14 residues. DNA of the CDR3: TGTGCCAGCAGCTTTAACTACCAGACCTACGAGCAGTACTTC. Its translation: CASSFNYQTYEQYF.

The chain joins TRBV11-3 to TRBJ2-2; 7 nucleotides agree with TRBD2. V lost 3 bases and J lost 3; bases outside the gene matches: 13. This CDR3 has 18 amino acids. Germline assignment: CDR1 SGHNT and CDR2 YENEEA. CDR3 in amino acids: CASSLGVRIREDTGELFF. The CDR3 nucleotides are TGTGCCAGCAGCTTGGGGGTGCGGATCCGGGAGGACACCGGGGAGCTGTTTTTT.

The V and J genes are TRBV7-7 and TRBJ2-5; D is unclear. This CDR3 comprises 13 residues. The ends were cut back, 5 bases at V and 5 bases at J, with 12 bases in the middle. Germline CDR1 is SSHAT and CDR2 is FNYEAQ (reference sequence). CDR3: CASSPSTHETQYF. In nucleotides, the CDR3 is TGTGCCAGCAGCCCCTCTACTCATGAGACCCAGTACTTC.

J is TRBJ2-5 and V is TRBV28; TRBD1 matches at 10 bases. This CDR3 is 18 amino acids long. CDR1 is MDHEN and CDR2 is SYDVKM in the germline V gene. The junction had 18 bases not matched to a gene; V was cut back by 6 bases and J by 5 bases. The CDR3 protein is CASSNSKATGGWMETQYF. CDR3 in DNA: TGTGCCAGCAGCAATAGTAAAGCGACAGGGGGCTGGATGGAGACCCAGTACTTC.

This sequence joins TRBV18 and TRBJ2-3; 7 positions match TRBD1. Trimming took 2 bases from V and 6 from J; bases not matched to a gene: 11. The CDR3 totals 16 residues. The germline CDR1 and CDR2 sequences are KGHSH and LQKENI. In nucleotides, the CDR3 is TGTGCCAGCTCACCATCGAGGACAGGATTATCGGATACGCAGTATTTT. It encodes CASSPSRTGLSDTQYF.

The chain joins TRBV13 to TRBJ1-5; D call uncertain. This CDR3 has 14 amino acids. Trimming stripped 3 bases from V and 2 bases from J, with 8 bases between. Germline CDR1 and CDR2: PRHDT and FYEKMQ (reference sequence). CDR3 coding DNA: TGTGCCAGCAGCTTCTCAGTTGGCAATCAGCCCCAGCATTTT. Translating it yields CASSFSVGNQPQHF.

The V call is TRBV28, the J call TRBJ2-5; unclear D gene. The CDR3 loop spans 12 amino acids. V was clipped by 5 bases and J by 2 bases, with 6 bases between them. Germline CDR1 reads MDHEN; CDR2 reads SYDVKM. The CDR3 bases are TGTGCCAGCAGTATCCTACAAGAGACCCAGTACTTC. Protein: CASSILQETQYF.

V and J are TRBV27 and TRBJ1-5; the D is unclear. With 2 bases removed from V and 1 base from J, the gap between germline ends came to 12 bases. The CDR3 contains 16 residues. CDR1 is MNHEY and CDR2 is SMNVEV in the germline V gene (reference sequence). CDR3 nucleotides: TGTGCCAGCAGTTTAATGGCCTCCGCAAGCAATCAGCCCCAGCATTTT. This translates into CASSLMASASNQPQHF.

The V gene is TRBV5-4, the J gene TRBJ2-7; 9 bases match TRBD1. Germline V lookup: CDR1 SGHNT, CDR2 YYREEE (reference sequence). This CDR3 contains 18 residues. Trimming removed 3 bases from V and 0 bases from J; junction bases left unmatched: 13. The CDR3 spells CASSSGTGYVGASYEQYF. The CDR3 region has the DNA TGTGCCAGCAGCTCCGGGACAGGGTACGTCGGGGCCTCCTACGAGCAGTACTTC. The complete variable domain, with remaining parts taken from reference TRBV5-4 and TRBJ2-7, reads ETGVTQSPTHLIKTRGQQVTLRCSSQSGHNTVSWYQQALGQGPQFIFQYYREEENGRGNFPPRFSGLQFPNYSSELNVNALELDDSALYLCASSSGTGYVGASYEQYFGPGTRLTVT.

This clone showed up just a few times. The gene calls are TRBV29-1 and TRBJ2-5; possible D gene TRBD1, 5 bases. This CDR3 comprises 13 residues. Between the trimmed V and J ends, which lost 0 bases and 5 bases, there was a span of 10 bases. CDR1 is SQVTM, CDR2 ANQGSEA, per germline. CDR3 nucleotide sequence: TGCAGCGTTGAAGATTGGACACTTGAGACCCAGTACTTC. It specifies CSVEDWTLETQYF. Full variable domain (remainder filled in from reference TRBV29-1 and TRBJ2-5): SAVISQKPSRDICQRGTSLTIQCQVDSQVTMMFWYRQQPGQSLTLIATANQGSEATYESGFVIDKFPISRPNLTFSTLTVSNMSPEDSSIYLCSVEDWTLETQYFGPGTRLLVL.

The J gene is TRBJ2-1, the V gene TRBV28; 11 bases are shared with TRBD2. Per germline, CDR1 MDHEN and CDR2 SYDVKM. CDR3 length: 15 residues. V was clipped by 6 bases and J by 7 bases; unmatched bases: 8. The CDR3 bases are TGTGCCAGCAGACCAACTAGCGGGAGTGGTAATGAGCAGTTCTTC. It translates to CASRPTSGSGNEQFF.

This chain connects TRBV19 to TRBJ1-2; TRBD1 agrees at 9 bases. The CDR3 has 19 amino acids. The V gene end was trimmed by 6 bases and the J gene end by 0 bases; junction bases not matched to a gene: 17. Germline V gene sequence: CDR1 LNHDA, CDR2 SQIVND (reference sequence). The CDR3 protein is CASRVYAGTGIIPNYGYTF. The CDR3 DNA sequence: TGTGCCAGTAGAGTTTATGCCGGGACAGGGATAATCCCTAACTATGGCTACACCTTC. Together with reference TRBV19 and TRBJ1-2, the CDR3 gives the full variable domain: DGGITQSPKYLFRKEGQNVTLSCEQNLNHDAMYWYRQDPGQGLRLIYYSQIVNDFQKGDIAEGYSVSREKKESFPLTVTSAQKNPTAFYLCASRVYAGTGIIPNYGYTFGSGTRLTVV.

A single count supports this clone. This chain links TRBV28 with TRBJ2-7, with 8 nucleotides matching TRBD2. The CDR3 spans 16 residues. J gave up 1 base and V 4 bases, and 9 bases lay outside the gene matches. The V gene's germline CDR1 is MDHEN and CDR2 SYDVKM. The CDR3 loop reads CASSSPRLARSYEQYF. DNA of the CDR3: TGTGCCAGCAGTTCCCCTAGACTAGCGAGGTCCTACGAGCAGTACTTC.

J is TRBJ2-7 and V is TRBV7-8, with D perhaps TRBD1 (6 bases). The length of the CDR3 is 15 residues. The ends were cut back, 7 bases at V and 0 bases at J, with 16 bases in the middle. Germline lookup yields CDR1 SGHVS and CDR2 FQNEAQ. In DNA, the CDR3 is TGTGCCAGCATCCCCGGCCGGGACACCTCCTACGAGCAGTACTTC. Translated, it gives CASIPGRDTSYEQYF.

This rearrangement joins TRBV29-1 to TRBJ2-5; TRBD2 matches at 14 bases. The length of the CDR3 is 14 residues. Trimming cost V 6 bases and J 5 bases; bases outside gene matches: 5. Germline-derived CDR1 and CDR2 are SQVTM and ANQGSEA. The CDR3 is CSVTSGRAGETQYF. CDR3 nucleotide sequence: TGCAGCGTGACTAGCGGGAGGGCCGGGGAGACCCAGTACTTC. Combining the CDR3 with reference TRBV29-1 and TRBJ2-5 gives the whole variable domain SAVISQKPSRDICQRGTSLTIQCQVDSQVTMMFWYRQQPGQSLTLIATANQGSEATYESGFVIDKFPISRPNLTFSTLTVSNMSPEDSSIYLCSVTSGRAGETQYFGPGTRLLVL.

The chain is built from TRBV11-2 and TRBJ2-1; no definite D call. There are 13 residues in the CDR3. Trimming shortened V by 3 bases and J by 8 bases, and 11 bases separated the two germline ends. Germline V gene data show CDR1 as SGHAT and CDR2 as FQNNGV. CDR3: CASSFYSSHEQFF. The DNA for the CDR3 is TGTGCCAGCAGCTTTTACTCGTCCCATGAGCAGTTCTTC.

The chain links TRBV28 to TRBJ2-7, with 14 bases identical to TRBD2. The V segment lost 2 bases and the J segment 5 bases; nucleotides outside the gene matches: 29. The CDR3 has 24 residues. CDR1 and CDR2 (germline): MDHEN, SYDVKM. CDR3 in amino acids: CASSLAGTAIIGTSGSYGSHEQYF. The CDR3 coding sequence is TGTGCCAGCAGTTTAGCAGGGACAGCAATTATTGGGACTAGCGGGAGTTACGGTTCCCACGAGCAGTACTTC.

This chain links TRBV30 with TRBJ2-1; 7 bases match TRBD1. The CDR3 runs to 16 residues. Trimming took 0 bases from V and 2 from J; bases not matched to a gene: 7. CDR1 is GTSNPN and CDR2 is SVGIG in the germline V gene (reference sequence). DNA for the CDR3: TGTGCCTGGAGTGTACTTGGGGACAGCCCCTACAATGAGCAGTTCTTC. Amino acids: CAWSVLGDSPYNEQFF.